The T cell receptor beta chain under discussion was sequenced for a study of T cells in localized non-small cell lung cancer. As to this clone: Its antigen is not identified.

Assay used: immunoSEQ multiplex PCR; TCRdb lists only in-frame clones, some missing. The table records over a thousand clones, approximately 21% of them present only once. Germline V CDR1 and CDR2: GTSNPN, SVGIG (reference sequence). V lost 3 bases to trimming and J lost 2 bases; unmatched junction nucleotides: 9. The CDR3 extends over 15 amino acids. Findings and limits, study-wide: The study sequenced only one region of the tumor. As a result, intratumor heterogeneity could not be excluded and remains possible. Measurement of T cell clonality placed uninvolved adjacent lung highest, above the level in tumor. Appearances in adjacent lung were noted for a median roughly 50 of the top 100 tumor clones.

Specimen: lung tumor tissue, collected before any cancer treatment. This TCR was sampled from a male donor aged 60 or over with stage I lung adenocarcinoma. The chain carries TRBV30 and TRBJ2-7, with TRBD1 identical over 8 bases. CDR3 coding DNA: TGTGCCTGGAGAATAACAGGGGGACAGCCCTACGAGCAGTACTTC. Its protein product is CAWRITGGQPYEQYF.